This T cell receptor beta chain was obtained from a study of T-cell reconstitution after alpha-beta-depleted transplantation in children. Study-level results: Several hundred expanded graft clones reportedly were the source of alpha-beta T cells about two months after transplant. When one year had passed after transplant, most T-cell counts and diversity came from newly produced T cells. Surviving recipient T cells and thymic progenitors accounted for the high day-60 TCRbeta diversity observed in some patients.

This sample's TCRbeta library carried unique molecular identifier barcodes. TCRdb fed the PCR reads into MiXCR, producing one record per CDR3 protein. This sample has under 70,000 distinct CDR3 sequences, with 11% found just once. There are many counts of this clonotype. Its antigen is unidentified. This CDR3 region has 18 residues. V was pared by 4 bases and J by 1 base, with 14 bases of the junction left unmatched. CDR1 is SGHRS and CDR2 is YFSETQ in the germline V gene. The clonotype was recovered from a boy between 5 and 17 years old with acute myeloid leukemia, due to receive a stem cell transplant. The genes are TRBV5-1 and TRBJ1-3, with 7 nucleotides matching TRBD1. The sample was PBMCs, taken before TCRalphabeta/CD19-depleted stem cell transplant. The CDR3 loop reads CASSPRDRRAGSGNTIYF. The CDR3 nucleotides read TGCGCCAGCAGCCCTCGGGACAGAAGAGCGGGTTCTGGAAACACCATATATTTT.